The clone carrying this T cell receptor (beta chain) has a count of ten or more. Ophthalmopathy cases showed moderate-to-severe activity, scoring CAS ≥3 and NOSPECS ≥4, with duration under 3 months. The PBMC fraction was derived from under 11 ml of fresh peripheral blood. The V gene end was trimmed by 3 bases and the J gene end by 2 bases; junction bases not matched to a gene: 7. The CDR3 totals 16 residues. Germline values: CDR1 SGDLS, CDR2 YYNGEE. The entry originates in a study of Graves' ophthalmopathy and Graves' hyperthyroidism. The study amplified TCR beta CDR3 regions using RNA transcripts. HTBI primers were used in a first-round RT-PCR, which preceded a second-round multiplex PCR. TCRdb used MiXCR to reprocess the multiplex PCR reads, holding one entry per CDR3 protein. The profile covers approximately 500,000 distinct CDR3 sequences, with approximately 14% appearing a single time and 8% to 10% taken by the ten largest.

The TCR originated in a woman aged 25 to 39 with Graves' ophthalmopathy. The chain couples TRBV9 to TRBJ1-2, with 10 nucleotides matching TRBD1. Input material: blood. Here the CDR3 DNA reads TGTGCCAGCAGCGATGACCCGGGACAGGGGAACTATGGCTACACCTTC. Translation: CASSDDPGQGNYGYTF.